These 12 T cell receptor beta chains originate from one sample sequenced in a study of beta chain features in type 1 diabetes. Notes on the study in general: In every one of the four CD4+ subsets, TCRB CDR3s were moderately but significantly shorter in Type 1 diabetes patients.

These receptors lack a known antigen. TCRB transcripts that were expressed got sequenced, as all of the isolated RNA had been reverse transcribed. The data were produced by immunoSEQ multiplex PCR, yet TCRdb's version contains in-frame clones alone and is incomplete. The repertoire has over 200,000 clones, about a tenth of them found once; the top ten carry 0.017%. Input material: naive CD4+ T cells from blood. Source of these receptors: a man under 40 with type 1 diabetes.

This clone has more than one count but fewer than ten. The J gene is TRBJ1-2, the V gene TRBV9, with TRBD1 matching 8 bases. The CDR3 runs to 15 residues. J gave up 7 bases and V 4 bases, and 12 bases lay outside the gene matches. CDR1 is SGDLS, CDR2 YYNGEE, per germline. CDR3 sequence: CASSPEGQARSGYTF. CDR3 bases: TGTGCCAGCAGCCCCGAGGGACAGGCGAGAAGTGGCTACACCTTC.

This clone was recorded a few times. This chain joins TRBV15 and TRBJ2-7; possibly TRBD1 for D (6 bases). The germline gives CDR1 LNHNV, CDR2 YYDKDF (reference sequence). This CDR3 has 15 residues. Between the trimmed V and J ends, which lost 0 bases and 2 bases, there was a span of 11 bases. This CDR3 reads CATSRDRQGTYEQYF. The CDR3, as DNA: TGTGCCACCAGCAGAGATAGGCAGGGGACCTACGAGCAGTACTTC.

This clone turned up a few times. The V gene is TRBV9, the J gene TRBJ2-5; D gene ambiguous. Germline lookup yields CDR1 SGDLS and CDR2 YYNGEE. V lost 0 bases and J 5 bases, leaving 11 bases between the germline ends. The CDR3 covers 14 residues. CDR3 DNA sequence: TGTGCCAGCAGCGTAGGTGCAGATCGCGAGACCCAGTACTTC. Its translation is CASSVGADRETQYF.

This clone was counted between two and nine times. The chain is built from TRBV6-5 and TRBJ2-7; tentative D call: TRBD2 (6 bases). Germline assignment: CDR1 MNHEY and CDR2 SVGAGI. The CDR3 extends over 14 amino acids. V dropped 3 bases and J dropped 3 bases, with 12 bases sitting between them. CDR3 nucleotides: TGTGCCAGCAGTTATAACAGGAGGGGCTACGAGCAGTACTTC. It is translated as CASSYNRRGYEQYF.

This clone was counted only a few times. CDR3 nucleotides: TGTGCCAGCAGACCCCGAGGGGAGGCAGATACGCAGTATTTT. Translating it yields CASRPRGEADTQYF. The rearrangement uses TRBV6-5 and TRBJ2-3; D possibly corresponds to TRBD2 (6 bases). The CDR3 loop spans 14 amino acids. Per germline, CDR1 MNHEY and CDR2 SVGAGI. The ends were cut back, 6 bases at V and 4 bases at J, with 14 bases in the middle.

The sample holds a few counts of this clone. This sequence joins TRBV9 and TRBJ2-1; tentatively, D is TRBD2 (7 bases). CDR3 size: 16 residues. CDR1 SGDLS and CDR2 YYNGEE come from the germline V gene. Trimming left V 0 bases short and J 0 bases short, with 10 bases between. The DNA of the CDR3 is TGTGCCAGCAGCGTAGGGGGGGGCCACTCCTACAATGAGCAGTTCTTC. Translation gives CASSVGGGHSYNEQFF.

A few counts support this clone. The chain carries TRBV5-1 and TRBJ2-7; 8 bases line up with TRBD2. This CDR3 is 14 amino acids long. Losses at the gene ends were 0 bases for V and 5 bases for J; bases not matched to a gene: 4. The germline V gene has CDR1 SGHRS and CDR2 YFSETQ. This CDR3 is CASSLGYGGDEQYF. Here the CDR3 DNA reads TGCGCCAGCAGCTTGGGTTACGGGGGGGACGAGCAGTACTTC.

J is TRBJ2-1 and V is TRBV19; 10 bases line up with TRBD1. The V and J ends lost 1 base and 6 bases, in that order; junction bases with no gene match: 6. The CDR3 covers 16 residues. The germline V gene has CDR1 LNHDA and CDR2 SQIVND (reference sequence). The CDR3 region is CASSIGRDRGFNEQFF. The DNA for the CDR3 is TGTGCCAGTAGTATAGGCCGGGACAGGGGTTTCAATGAGCAGTTCTTC.

The J gene is TRBJ1-4, the V gene TRBV29-1, with TRBD1 matching over 7 bases. CDR1 and CDR2 from the germline V gene are SQVTM and ANQGSEA. The CDR3 runs to 12 residues. V trimming: 6 bases; J trimming: 7 bases; junction bases outside the gene matches: 5. The CDR3 DNA sequence: TGCAGCGTACAGGGGATAGGTGAAAAACTGTTTTTT. As protein: CSVQGIGEKLFF.

The sample holds a few counts of this clone. V and J are TRBV2 and TRBJ2-2; weak D call: TRBD1 (6 bases). The CDR3 runs 15 residues. Germline V gene lookup returns CDR1 SNHLY and CDR2 FYNNEI. Trimming stripped 0 bases from V and 6 bases from J, with 11 bases between. This chain's CDR3 is CASSEALGQPGELFF. CDR3 nucleotide sequence: TGTGCCAGCAGTGAAGCCCTTGGACAGCCCGGGGAGCTGTTTTTT. Full variable domain (remainder filled in from reference TRBV2 and TRBJ2-2): EPEVTQTPSHQVTQMGQEVILRCVPISNHLYFYWYRQILGQKVEFLVSFYNNEISEKSEIFDDQFSVERPDGSNFTLKIRSTKLEDSAMYFCASSEALGQPGELFFGEGSRLTVL.

This clone was seen more than once but under ten times. This chain uses TRBV27 with TRBJ2-7; weak D call: TRBD1 (6 bases). From germline, CDR1 is MNHEY and CDR2 SMNVEV (reference sequence). Deletions cut 4 bases from V and 0 bases from J, with 7 bases between. This CDR3 spans 13 amino acids. The CDR3 protein is CASSSDSSYEQYF. CDR3 nucleotides: TGTGCCAGCAGTTCGGACAGCTCCTACGAGCAGTACTTC.

The chain has TRBV7-3 and TRBJ2-2; a possible D gene is TRBD1 (5 bases). V was pared by 6 bases and J by 1 base, with 12 bases between. The CDR3 totals 15 residues. The germline CDR1 and CDR2 sequences are SGHTA and FQGTGA. As DNA, the CDR3 is TGTGCCAGCAGACCGAGTACAGGGAACACCGGGGAGCTGTTTTTT. Translated: CASRPSTGNTGELFF.